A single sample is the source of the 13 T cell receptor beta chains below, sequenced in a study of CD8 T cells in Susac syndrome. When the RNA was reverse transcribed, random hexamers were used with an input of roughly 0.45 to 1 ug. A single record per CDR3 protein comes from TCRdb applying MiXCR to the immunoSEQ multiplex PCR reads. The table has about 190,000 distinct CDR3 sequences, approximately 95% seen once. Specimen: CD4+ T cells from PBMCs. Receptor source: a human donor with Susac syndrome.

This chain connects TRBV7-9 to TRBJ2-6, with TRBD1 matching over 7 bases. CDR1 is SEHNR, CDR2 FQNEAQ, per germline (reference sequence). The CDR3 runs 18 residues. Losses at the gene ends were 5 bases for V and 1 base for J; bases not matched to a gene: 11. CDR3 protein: CASSLIRDSSSGANVLTF. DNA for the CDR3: TGTGCCAGCAGCCTAATCCGGGACAGCTCTTCTGGGGCCAACGTCCTGACTTTC.

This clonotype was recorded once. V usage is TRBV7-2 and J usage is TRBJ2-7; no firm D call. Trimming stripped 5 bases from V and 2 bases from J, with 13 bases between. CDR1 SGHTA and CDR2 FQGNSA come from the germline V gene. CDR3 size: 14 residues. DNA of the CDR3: TGTGCCAGCAGCCTAGAACGGCTCACCTACGAGCAGTACTTC. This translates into CASSLERLTYEQYF.

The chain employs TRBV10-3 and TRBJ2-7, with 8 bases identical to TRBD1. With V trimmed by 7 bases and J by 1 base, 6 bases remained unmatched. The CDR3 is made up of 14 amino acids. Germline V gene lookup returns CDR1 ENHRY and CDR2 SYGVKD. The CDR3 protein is CAIKVTGGSYEQYF. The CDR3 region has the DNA TGTGCCATCAAAGTTACAGGGGGGTCCTACGAGCAGTACTTC.

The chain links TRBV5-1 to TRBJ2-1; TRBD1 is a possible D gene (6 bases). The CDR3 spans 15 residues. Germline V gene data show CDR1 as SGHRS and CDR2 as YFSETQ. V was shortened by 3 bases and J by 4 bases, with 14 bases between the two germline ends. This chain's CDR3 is CASSSWDTSYNEQFF. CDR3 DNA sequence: TGCGCCAGCAGCTCTTGGGACACTAGTTACAATGAGCAGTTCTTC.

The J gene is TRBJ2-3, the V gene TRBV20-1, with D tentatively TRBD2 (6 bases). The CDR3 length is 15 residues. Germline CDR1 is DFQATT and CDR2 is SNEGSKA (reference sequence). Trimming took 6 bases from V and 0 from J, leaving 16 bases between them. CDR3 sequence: CSATDLAPSTDTQYF. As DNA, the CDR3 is TGCAGTGCGACCGACCTAGCGCCTAGCACAGATACGCAGTATTTT.

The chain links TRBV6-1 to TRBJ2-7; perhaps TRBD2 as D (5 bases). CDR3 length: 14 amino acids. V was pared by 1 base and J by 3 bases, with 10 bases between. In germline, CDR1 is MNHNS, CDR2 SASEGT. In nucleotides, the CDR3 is TGTGCCAGCAGTGAAGGGGGAGTCGTCTACGAGCAGTACTTC. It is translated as CASSEGGVVYEQYF.

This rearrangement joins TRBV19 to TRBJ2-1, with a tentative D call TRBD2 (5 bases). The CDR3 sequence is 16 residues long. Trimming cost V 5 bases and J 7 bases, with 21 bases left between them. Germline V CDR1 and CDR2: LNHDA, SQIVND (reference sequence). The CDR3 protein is CASSDQSSMRRNEQFF. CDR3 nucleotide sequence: TGTGCCAGTAGTGACCAATCCAGTATGAGGAGGAATGAGCAGTTCTTC.

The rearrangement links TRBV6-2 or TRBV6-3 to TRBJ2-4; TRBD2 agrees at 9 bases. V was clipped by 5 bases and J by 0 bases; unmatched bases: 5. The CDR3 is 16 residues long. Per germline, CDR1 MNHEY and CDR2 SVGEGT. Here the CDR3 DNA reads TGTGCCAGCAGTCGTAGCGGGGGAATAGCCAAAAACATTCAGTACTTC. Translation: CASSRSGGIAKNIQYF.

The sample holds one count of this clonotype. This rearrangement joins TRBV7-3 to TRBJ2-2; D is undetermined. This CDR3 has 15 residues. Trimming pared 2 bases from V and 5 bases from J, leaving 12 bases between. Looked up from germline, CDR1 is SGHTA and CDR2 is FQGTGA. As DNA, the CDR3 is TGTGCCAGCAGCTTATACCCCGAAGCAACCGGGGAGCTGTTTTTT. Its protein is CASSLYPEATGELFF. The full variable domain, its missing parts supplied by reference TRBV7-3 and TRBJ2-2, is GAGVSQTPSNKVTEKGKYVELRCDPISGHTALYWYRQSLGQGPEFLIYFQGTGAADDSGLPNDRFFAVRPEGSVSTLKIQRTERGDSAVYLCASSLYPEATGELFFGEGSRLTVL.

CDR3 amino acids: CASSVTGPSPLHF. The CDR3 coding sequence is TGTGCCAGCAGCGTTACAGGGCCTTCACCCCTCCACTTT. This rearrangement joins TRBV9 to TRBJ1-6, with D possibly being TRBD1 (6 bases). Trimming cost V 2 bases and J 9 bases, with 9 bases left between them. Germline loops: CDR1 SGDLS, CDR2 YYNGEE. The CDR3 runs to 13 residues.

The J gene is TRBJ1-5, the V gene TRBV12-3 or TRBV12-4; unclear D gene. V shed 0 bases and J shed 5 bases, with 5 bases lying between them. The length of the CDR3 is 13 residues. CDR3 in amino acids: CASSLASHQPQHF. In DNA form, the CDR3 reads TGTGCCAGCAGTTTAGCGTCTCATCAGCCCCAGCATTTT.

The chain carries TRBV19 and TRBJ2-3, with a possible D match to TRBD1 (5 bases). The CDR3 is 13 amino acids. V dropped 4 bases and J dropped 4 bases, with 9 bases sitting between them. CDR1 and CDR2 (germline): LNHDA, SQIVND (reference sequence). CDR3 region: CASSRVRADTQYF. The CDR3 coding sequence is TGTGCCAGTAGTAGAGTCAGGGCAGATACGCAGTATTTT. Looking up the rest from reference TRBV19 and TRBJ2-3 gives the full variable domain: DGGITQSPKYLFRKEGQNVTLSCEQNLNHDAMYWYRQDPGQGLRLIYYSQIVNDFQKGDIAEGYSVSREKKESFPLTVTSAQKNPTAFYLCASSRVRADTQYFGPGTRLTVL.

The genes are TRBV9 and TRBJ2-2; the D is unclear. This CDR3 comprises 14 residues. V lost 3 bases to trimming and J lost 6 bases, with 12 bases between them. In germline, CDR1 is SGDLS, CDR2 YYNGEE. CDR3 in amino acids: CASSAAVSPGELFF. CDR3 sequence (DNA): TGTGCCAGCAGCGCCGCGGTCAGCCCCGGGGAGCTGTTTTTT.